These 17 T cell receptor beta chains originate from one sample sequenced in a study of cytomegalovirus exposure and HLA in healthy donors. The primer mix had 60 Vbeta and 13 Jbeta primers. Clones were sequenced by immunoSEQ multiplex PCR, and TCRdb holds only the in-frame ones, with some missing. The sample records about 110,000 clones, 69% being singletons. The specimen sequenced was PBMCs. The receptors were sampled from an older woman in good health and CMV-seropositive.

The rearrangement joins TRBV9 to TRBJ2-3, with TRBD2 as a possible D gene (5 bases). In germline, CDR1 is SGDLS, CDR2 YYNGEE. This CDR3 has 15 residues. Trimming removed 2 bases at V and 2 bases at J, with 12 bases between. The CDR3 reads CASSVWTSDTDTQYF. CDR3 DNA: TGTGCCAGCAGCGTTTGGACTTCTGACACAGATACGCAGTATTTT.

This chain links TRBV7-2 with TRBJ2-7, with a weak D call TRBD2 (6 bases). Germline assignment: CDR1 SGHTA and CDR2 FQGNSA. This CDR3 region has 16 residues. Trimming cost V 4 bases and J 3 bases, with 19 bases left between them. CDR3 coding DNA: TGTGCCAGCAGCTCACAATCCGGTGGGGGGATCTACGAGCAGTACTTC. It encodes CASSSQSGGGIYEQYF.

The chain employs TRBV18 and TRBJ1-2; 10 bases agree with TRBD1. Germline V gene data show CDR1 as KGHSH and CDR2 as LQKENI. V lost 3 bases and J lost 8; bases outside the gene matches: 6. This CDR3 is 14 amino acids long. CDR3 in DNA: TGTGCCAGCTCACCTACCGGGACAGGGGACGGCTACACCTTC. This sequence encodes CASSPTGTGDGYTF.

J is TRBJ2-7 and V is TRBV27; TRBD1 matches at 9 bases. The CDR3 covers 15 residues. V was pared by 6 bases and J by 2 bases, with 8 bases of the junction left unmatched. CDR1 MNHEY and CDR2 SMNVEV come from the germline V gene (reference sequence). Written as DNA, the CDR3 is TGTGCCAGCAGGGAGAGACAGGGGGGTCCCTACGAGCAGTACTTC. Protein: CASRERQGGPYEQYF.

This clone was counted between two and nine times. The chain is built from TRBV9 and TRBJ2-5; TRBD2 aligns across 12 bases. The CDR3 runs to 17 residues. Germline V gene sequence: CDR1 SGDLS, CDR2 YYNGEE. The V and J ends lost 0 bases and 2 bases, in that order; junction bases with no gene match: 5. CDR3 sequence (DNA): TGTGCCAGCAGCGTAGGGGCTAGCGGGGGGGGACAAGAGACCCAGTACTTC. As protein: CASSVGASGGGQETQYF.

The rearrangement uses TRBV6-1 and TRBJ1-6; the D is unclear. V was pared by 3 bases and J by 7 bases, with 7 bases between. Germline CDR1 and CDR2: MNHNS and SASEGT. The CDR3 loop spans 13 amino acids. The DNA of the CDR3 is TGTGCCAGCAGTGACCGTCGGAATTCACCCCTCCACTTT. Protein: CASSDRRNSPLHF.

CDR3 in amino acids: CASSVTGIVPLHF. In DNA, the CDR3 is TGTGCCAGCAGCGTAACAGGGATCGTGCCCCTCCACTTT. V and J are TRBV7-2 and TRBJ1-6; D might be TRBD1 (6 bases). The CDR3 is 13 amino acids. V lost 5 bases and J lost 13, with 15 bases in between. Germline values: CDR1 SGHTA, CDR2 FQGNSA. The whole variable domain, remainder taken from reference TRBV7-2 and TRBJ1-6, is GAGVSQSPSNKVTEKGKDVELRCDPISGHTALYWYRQSLGQGLEFLIYFQGNSAPDKSGLPSDRFSAERTGGSVSTLTIQRTQQEDSAVYLCASSVTGIVPLHFGNGTRLTVT.

CDR3 in amino acids: CASRRGGDTEAFF. The CDR3 bases are TGTGCCAGCAGGCGTGGGGGGGACACTGAAGCTTTCTTT. The J gene is TRBJ1-1, the V gene TRBV6-5; D perhaps matches TRBD1 (5 bases). The CDR3 is 13 residues long. Trimming pared 6 bases from V and 3 bases from J, leaving 11 bases between. Germline V gives CDR1 MNHEY, CDR2 SVGAGI.

The genes are TRBV6-6 and TRBJ2-7, with D tentatively TRBD1 (6 bases). Trimming took 4 bases from V and 7 from J, leaving 11 bases between them. Germline CDR1 MNHNY, CDR2 SVGAGI (reference sequence). The CDR3 covers 12 residues. The CDR3 protein is CASSFPRGEQYF. The CDR3 region has the DNA TGTGCCAGCAGTTTTCCTAGGGGGGAGCAGTACTTC.

The genes are TRBV5-1 and TRBJ1-1, with D uncertain. CDR1 SGHRS and CDR2 YFSETQ come from the germline V gene. CDR3 size: 13 residues. The V and J ends lost 2 bases and 1 base respectively, with 6 bases between them. The CDR3 protein is CASSFAANTEAFF. CDR3 in DNA: TGCGCCAGCAGCTTCGCGGCGAACACTGAAGCTTTCTTT.

The chain employs TRBV5-4 and TRBJ2-7, with TRBD1 identical over 7 bases. V lost 3 bases and J lost 3; bases outside the gene matches: 15. CDR3 length: 17 amino acids. Germline-derived CDR1 and CDR2 are SGHNT and YYREEE (reference sequence). The CDR3 sequence is CASSSDRAGGLFYEQYF. CDR3 DNA sequence: TGTGCCAGCAGCTCGGATAGGGCAGGGGGTCTCTTCTACGAGCAGTACTTC. Supplemented by reference TRBV5-4 and TRBJ2-7, the full variable domain reads ETGVTQSPTHLIKTRGQQVTLRCSSQSGHNTVSWYQQALGQGPQFIFQYYREEENGRGNFPPRFSGLQFPNYSSELNVNALELDDSALYLCASSSDRAGGLFYEQYFGPGTRLTVT.

This chain uses TRBV11-2 with TRBJ2-7, with TRBD2 matching 16 bases. The V segment lost 3 bases and the J segment 6 bases; nucleotides outside the gene matches: 14. Germline values: CDR1 SGHAT, CDR2 FQNNGV. The CDR3 runs to 19 residues. CDR3 nucleotides: TGTGCCAGCAGCTTCCTACCCGGGACTAGCGGGGGGGCCGGGTCCGAGCAGTACTTC. Translating gives CASSFLPGTSGGAGSEQYF.

This clone was seen only a few times. The chain uses TRBV5-1 and TRBJ1-1; 9 nucleotides match TRBD1. The trim removed 0 bases at V and 3 bases at J, leaving 3 bases unmatched. Germline V gene sequence: CDR1 SGHRS, CDR2 YFSETQ. The CDR3 runs 15 residues. The CDR3, as DNA: TGCGCCAGCAGCTTGGGGGGACAGGGTTACACTGAAGCTTTCTTT. Translation: CASSLGGQGYTEAFF.

The gene calls are TRBV20-1 and TRBJ2-7; 8 bases map to TRBD2. The V segment lost 8 bases and the J segment 6 bases; nucleotides outside the gene matches: 6. The CDR3 is 11 residues long. The germline V gene has CDR1 DFQATT and CDR2 SNEGSKA (reference sequence). The CDR3 here is CSIRREGEQYF. CDR3 DNA sequence: TGCAGTATACGACGGGAGGGCGAGCAGTACTTC.

This sequence joins TRBV2 and TRBJ1-6; no definite D call. Trimming removed 6 bases from V and 7 bases from J, with 7 bases in between. The CDR3 has 12 residues. The germline V gene encodes CDR1 SNHLY and CDR2 FYNNEI. The CDR3 coding sequence is TGTGCCAGCAGGACGGGAAATTCACCCCTCCACTTT. It translates to CASRTGNSPLHF.

CDR3 sequence reads: CASSSPGVSSGATDTQYF. DNA for the CDR3: TGTGCCAGCAGCTCACCCGGGGTCTCTAGCGGGGCAACAGATACGCAGTATTTT. The rearrangement joins TRBV7-2 to TRBJ2-3; 9 bases map to TRBD2. With 4 bases clipped from V and 3 bases from J, the junction kept 14 bases outside the gene matches. This CDR3 is built from 18 residues. Germline CDR1 SGHTA, CDR2 FQGNSA.

The rearrangement links TRBV29-1 to TRBJ1-1; no clear D. The CDR3 covers 13 residues. CDR1 is SQVTM, CDR2 ANQGSEA, per germline. Trimming left V 2 bases short and J 5 bases short, with 12 bases between. The CDR3, as DNA: TGCAGCGTTGAAAGGGCAGGAGGGACTGAAGCTTTCTTT. The encoded protein is CSVERAGGTEAFF.